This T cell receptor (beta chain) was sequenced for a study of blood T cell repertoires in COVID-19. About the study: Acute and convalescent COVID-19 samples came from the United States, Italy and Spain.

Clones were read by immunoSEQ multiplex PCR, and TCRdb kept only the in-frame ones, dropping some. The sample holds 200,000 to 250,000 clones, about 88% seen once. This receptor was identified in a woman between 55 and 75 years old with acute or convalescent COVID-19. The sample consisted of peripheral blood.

CDR3 DNA sequence: TGTGCCAGCATACGATCCCTAAACTATGGCTACACCTTC. Protein sequence: CASIRSLNYGYTF. The chain has TRBV12-3 or TRBV12-4 and TRBJ1-2; D remains unclear. Trimming shortened V by 7 bases and J by 2 bases, and 11 bases separated the two germline ends. The CDR3 loop spans 13 amino acids.